The 31 T cell receptor beta chains reported below all come from one sample, sequenced in a study of T cell clonality in common variable immunodeficiency. Repertoires were generated with immunoSEQ multiplex PCR, while TCRdb's copy carries only in-frame clones and drops some. This sample shows some 43,000 clones and no singletons; about 1.9% rests with the ten largest. Sequencing used peripheral blood mononuclear cells. These receptors originate from a person between 18 and 75 years old in good health.

This clone was observed at least ten times. Read data end 3 residues before the CDR3 end; the end is taken from the germline J gene. The chain recombines TRBV5-5 with TRBJ2-7, with D possibly matching TRBD2 (5 bases). V dropped 4 bases and J dropped 2 bases, with 7 bases sitting between them. Germline lookup yields CDR1 SGHKS and CDR2 YYEKEE (reference sequence). The CDR3 has 12 amino acids. The sequenced part of the CDR3 DNA is TGTGCCAGCAGCCCCGGGGCCTACGAG. Amino acids: CASSPGAYE. The full CDR3 is CASSPGAYEQYF.

This clone occurred many times. The DNA ends 3 residues before the CDR3 does, and the rest of the CDR3 is filled in from the germline J gene. The rearrangement links TRBV6-1 to TRBJ1-1; no firm D call. This CDR3 is built from 13 residues. Trimming left V 4 bases short and J 7 bases short, with 13 bases between. The V gene's germline CDR1 is MNHNS and CDR2 SASEGT. The CDR3 loop is CASSANRYSEAFF. CDR3 DNA, as far as it was read: TGTGCCAGCAGTGCGAACAGATATAGTGAA.

This clone was detected many times. The read is 3 residues too short to cover the CDR3 end, so that end is filled in from the germline J gene. This sequence joins TRBV19 and TRBJ1-5, with TRBD1 matching 9 bases. J lost 5 bases, V lost 4 bases, and 12 bases had no gene match. Germline V gives CDR1 LNHDA, CDR2 SQIVND (reference sequence). CDR3 length: 17 amino acids. CDR3 region: CASSSRSGTGLDQPQHF. Incomplete CDR3 DNA: TGTGCCAGTAGTAGTAGATCCGGGACAGGGCTCGATCAGCCC.

This clone came up many times. The read finishes 3 residues shy of the CDR3 end, and the germline J gene is used to complete it. The chain employs TRBV7-3 and TRBJ1-1; 7 bases are shared with TRBD1. The CDR3 is 14 amino acids. V was pared by 5 bases and J by 4 bases, with 7 bases of the junction left unmatched. The germline CDR1 and CDR2 sequences are SGHTA and FQGTGA. The sequenced CDR3 bases are TGTGCCAGCAGCCCACAGGGGATGGGCACTGAA. The encoded protein is CASSPQGMGTE. In full, the CDR3 is CASSPQGMGTEAFF.

At least ten counts were recorded for this clone. The missing CDR3 end, 3 residues past where the read stops, is filled in from the germline J gene. The chain uses TRBV6-1 and TRBJ2-7, with 7 bases aligning to TRBD1. After removal of 6 bases from V and 5 bases from J, the junction contained 7 bases not matched to a gene. Per germline, CDR1 MNHNS and CDR2 SASEGT. The CDR3 runs 13 residues. The CDR3 spells CASREQGRDEQYF. The CDR3 DNA, read in part, is TGTGCCAGCAGGGAACAGGGGCGGGACGAG.

This clone was recorded at least ten times. The read ends 3 residues shy of where the CDR3 ends; the end is completed using the germline J gene. The chain links TRBV30 to TRBJ1-1, with unresolved D. There are 12 residues in the CDR3. CDR1 and CDR2 (germline): GTSNPN, SVGIG (reference sequence). Trimming shortened V by 2 bases and J by 6 bases, and 10 bases separated the two germline ends. This CDR3 is CAWSPLSSEAFF. CDR3 bases read: TGTGCCTGGAGTCCGCTTAGTTCTGAA.

Regarding this clone: The CDR3 is cut off 3 residues early in the read; its end comes from the germline J gene. The chain couples TRBV19 to TRBJ1-1; 11 bases fit TRBD1. The V gene end was trimmed by 3 bases and the J gene end by 7 bases; junction bases not matched to a gene: 4. Germline CDR1 and CDR2: LNHDA and SQIVND (reference sequence). CDR3 size: 14 residues. CDR3 loop: CASSMDRGRGEAFF. The covered CDR3 bases are TGTGCCAGTAGTATGGACAGGGGGCGAGGTGAA.

This clone was seen at least ten times. The read comes to an end 3 residues before the CDR3 does, leaving the germline J gene to fill in the end. The rearrangement links TRBV6-2 or TRBV6-3 to TRBJ2-5; D perhaps matches TRBD1 (6 bases). The CDR3 length is 13 residues. Germline CDR1 is MNHEY and CDR2 is SVGEGT. The germline V and J ends were trimmed by 7 bases and 7 bases, with 16 bases remaining between them. CDR3 DNA, as far as it was read: TGTGCCAGCACCAAAGACCCCAGGGGGACC. Its translation: CASTKDPRGT. The complete CDR3 protein is CASTKDPRGTQYF.

This clone showed up many times. Incomplete CDR3 DNA: TGCGCCAGCAGCTTGAATTGGGCGGGATCTGGAAACACC. It translates to CASSLNWAGSGNT. The full CDR3 is CASSLNWAGSGNTIYF. The chain joins TRBV5-1 to TRBJ1-3; D unresolved. The read gets to within 3 residues of the CDR3 end, and the germline J gene fills in the rest. Trimming took 1 base from V and 1 from J, leaving 12 bases between them. The germline V gene has CDR1 SGHRS and CDR2 YFSETQ. This CDR3 has 16 amino acids.

This clone was observed many times. The read ends 3 residues before the CDR3 terminus; that terminus is restored from the germline J gene. This chain links TRBV7-2 with TRBJ1-5, with D unclear. This CDR3 comprises 14 residues. The V gene's germline CDR1 is SGHTA and CDR2 FQGNSA. Between the trimmed V and J ends, which lost 3 bases and 2 bases, there was a span of 8 bases. The CDR3 sequence: CASSFRVGNQPQHF. The sequenced part of the CDR3 DNA is TGTGCCAGCAGCTTCCGGGTGGGCAATCAGCCC.

This clone has ten or more counts. The DNA ends 3 residues before the CDR3 does, and the rest of the CDR3 is filled in from the germline J gene. Other DNA sequences of this sample code for an identical CDR3. This rearrangement joins TRBV29-1 to TRBJ1-1, with D possibly TRBD1 on 6 matching bases. The CDR3 runs to 13 residues. Germline CDR1 SQVTM, CDR2 ANQGSEA. V was cut by 2 bases and J by 5 bases, with 12 bases left in between. This CDR3 is CSVETQGFTEAFF. CDR3 DNA, as far as it was read: TGCAGCGTTGAAACACAGGGATTTACTGAA.

This clone rates as medium-sized. The sequenced fragment ends 3 residues before the CDR3 boundary, so the rest is inferred from the germline J gene. This chain links TRBV5-1 with TRBJ2-5; 11 bases are a match to TRBD2. Per germline, CDR1 SGHRS and CDR2 YFSETQ. The CDR3 is 15 residues long. Losses at the gene ends were 4 bases for V and 5 bases for J; bases not matched to a gene: 7. The CDR3 region is CASSVSGGAGETQYF. The CDR3 DNA, read in part, is TGCGCCAGCAGCGTTAGCGGGGGGGCCGGGGAGACC.

This clone has ten or more counts. The CDR3 extends 3 residues past the end of the read, so its final part is completed from the germline J gene. The chain recombines TRBV29-1 with TRBJ2-5; 8 nucleotides align to TRBD1. Germline values: CDR1 SQVTM, CDR2 ANQGSEA. The CDR3 runs 11 residues. Trimming at V came to 8 bases and at J to 4 bases, leaving 3 bases not matched to a gene. Incomplete CDR3 DNA: TGCAGCCACGGACAGGGAGAGACC. It translates to CSHGQGET. The CDR3 as a whole reads CSHGQGETQYF.

The sample holds many counts of this clone. The read gets to within 3 residues of the CDR3 end, and the germline J gene fills in the rest. The chain has TRBV5-6 and TRBJ2-7; 8 bases agree with TRBD2. The CDR3 length is 15 residues. V shed 4 bases and J 3 bases; nucleotides not matched to a gene: 9. CDR1 and CDR2 from the germline V gene are SGHDT and YYEEEE. The CDR3 region is CASSPAGGALYEQYF. CDR3 DNA (partial): TGTGCCAGCAGCCCGGCGGGGGGAGCGCTCTACGAG.

This clone was counted many times. The CDR3 end is not reached by the read, which stops 3 residues before it; the germline J gene fills it in. The chain links TRBV6-2 or TRBV6-3 to TRBJ2-5; 8 positions match TRBD2. Germline values: CDR1 MNHEY, CDR2 SVGEGT. V dropped 2 bases and J dropped 7; count of bases not matched to a gene: 6. The CDR3 contains 14 residues. Here the CDR3 reads CASSYHGGGRTQYF. The DNA read from the CDR3 is TGTGCCAGCAGTTACCATGGCGGGGGGAGGACC.

This clone appeared many times. Sequencing ends 3 residues short of the CDR3 end; the germline J gene provides the rest. The V and J genes are TRBV14 and TRBJ2-3, with D possibly TRBD1 on 5 matching bases. The CDR3 has 16 amino acids. Germline loops: CDR1 SGHDN, CDR2 FVKESK. Trimming cost V 0 bases and J 4 bases, with 14 bases left between them. The CDR3 DNA, read in part, is TGTGCCAGCAGCCAAGAAATAGTAGAAGGGGCAGATACG. Translation gives CASSQEIVEGADT. The entire CDR3 reads CASSQEIVEGADTQYF. The full variable domain, in which reference TRBV14 and TRBJ2-3 provide the parts outside the CDR3, is EAGVTQFPSHSVIEKGQTVTLRCDPISGHDNLYWYRRVMGKEIKFLLHFVKESKQDESGMPNNRFLAERTGGTYSTLKVQPAELEDSGVYFCASSQEIVEGADTQYFGPGTRLTVL.

This clone was counted only a few times. The CDR3 end falls 3 residues outside the read, so it is completed with the germline J gene. The chain recombines TRBV18 with TRBJ1-2; D is possibly TRBD1 (5 bases). This CDR3 region has 13 residues. Germline lookup yields CDR1 KGHSH and CDR2 LQKENI. Partial CDR3 DNA: TGTGCCAGCTCACAACAGGAATACAATGAC. Its translation: CASSQQEYND. The entire CDR3 reads CASSQQEYNDYTF.

This clone was counted ten times or more. The CDR3 extends 3 residues past the end of the read, so its final part is completed from the germline J gene. The genes are TRBV2 and TRBJ2-7; 8 bases are a match to TRBD2. The CDR3 is made up of 16 amino acids. Germline trimming cut 3 bases from V and 1 base from J; bases unmatched to any gene: 8. CDR1 is SNHLY and CDR2 is FYNNEI in the germline V gene. CDR3 bases read: TGTGCCAGCAGTGATTTCGGGGGGGGGAATTCCTACGAG. Translation gives CASSDFGGGNSYE. In full, the CDR3 reads CASSDFGGGNSYEQYF.

This clone was detected a few times. The CDR3 goes on 3 residues after the read ends, and that part is filled in from the germline J gene. The rearrangement links TRBV7-2 to TRBJ2-2, with D perhaps TRBD1 (5 bases). The germline CDR1 and CDR2 sequences are SGHTA and FQGNSA. The CDR3 loop spans 15 amino acids. The CDR3 here is CASSLGHSLNEKLFF. The sequenced part of the CDR3 DNA is TGTGCCAGCAGCTTGGGGCACAGCTTAAATGAAAAG.

A few counts support this clone. The CDR3 end lies 3 residues beyond the end of the read and is filled in from the germline J gene. This chain uses TRBV29-1 with TRBJ2-7; TRBD2 matches 11 bases. The germline V gene has CDR1 SQVTM and CDR2 ANQGSEA. Germline trimming cut 4 bases from V and 5 bases from J; bases unmatched to any gene: 1. This CDR3 contains 12 residues. CDR3 DNA, as far as it was read: TGCAGCGTTGCGACTAGCGGGAACGAG. This translates into CSVATSGNE. The full CDR3 sequence reads CSVATSGNEQYF.

This clone was seen a few times. This sequence is one base from a far larger clone and is likely a read error. The CDR3 is CASSETGKLFF. The CDR3 DNA, read in part, is TGTGCCAGCAGTGAGACAGGAAAG. This rearrangement joins TRBV6-1 to TRBJ2-2, with a weak D call TRBD1 (6 bases). The read falls 3 residues short of the CDR3 end, and the missing part is taken from the germline J gene. The CDR3 covers 11 residues. Germline V CDR1 and CDR2: MNHNS, SASEGT.

To note about this clone: The sequence runs out 3 residues before the end of the CDR3; the remainder is reconstructed from the germline J gene. This sequence joins TRBV11-2 and TRBJ1-2; possibly TRBD1 for D (6 bases). V lost 2 bases and J 7 bases, leaving 17 bases between the germline ends. This CDR3 region has 15 residues. Germline CDR1 is SGHAT and CDR2 is FQNNGV. The CDR3 sequence: CASSLQGLPSGGYTF. Partial CDR3 DNA: TGTGCCAGCAGCTTACAGGGGCTCCCTTCGGGTGGC.

This clone has only a few counts. The read ends 3 residues early relative to the CDR3; the germline J gene fills the gap. The rearrangement links TRBV7-2 to TRBJ2-5, with 7 bases lining up with TRBD1. The CDR3 has 13 amino acids. V shed 5 bases and J 2 bases; nucleotides not matched to a gene: 2. Germline CDR1 reads SGHTA; CDR2 reads FQGNSA. This CDR3 is CASSRRGQETQYF. CDR3 DNA (partial): TGTGCCAGCAGCCGCAGGGGGCAAGAGACC.

This clone was observed at least ten times. The read ends 3 residues before the CDR3 terminus; that terminus is restored from the germline J gene. The rearrangement links TRBV20-1 to TRBJ1-4, with TRBD1 as a possible D gene (5 bases). Germline V gene lookup returns CDR1 DFQATT and CDR2 SNEGSKA (reference sequence). The CDR3 is made up of 14 amino acids. Trimming stripped 0 bases from V and 8 bases from J, with 13 bases between. The CDR3 sequence is CSARDPGVEEKLFF. The covered CDR3 bases are TGCAGTGCTAGAGATCCGGGGGTAGAGGAAAAA.

About this clone itself: Coverage ceases 3 residues before the CDR3 finishes, and the germline J gene fills in the end. The V call is TRBV19, the J call TRBJ1-2; tentative D call: TRBD1 (5 bases). The CDR3 loop spans 15 amino acids. Germline CDR1 and CDR2: LNHDA and SQIVND (reference sequence). The CDR3 loop is CASSKLAGGEYDYTF. CDR3 bases read: TGTGCCAGTAGTAAGCTAGCGGGGGGAGAATACGAC.

This clone was found many times. The sequence runs out 3 residues before the end of the CDR3; the remainder is reconstructed from the germline J gene. This chain links TRBV19 with TRBJ1-1, with D uncertain. V was trimmed by 4 bases and J by 2 bases, leaving 8 bases between them. Germline assignment: CDR1 LNHDA and CDR2 SQIVND (reference sequence). CDR3 size: 13 residues. CDR3 region: CASSTNINTEAFF. Partial CDR3 DNA: TGTGCCAGTAGTACGAACATAAACACTGAA.

Many counts were recorded for this clone. Sequencing ends 3 residues short of the CDR3 end; the germline J gene provides the rest. The J gene is TRBJ2-1, the V gene TRBV19, with D possibly TRBD1 on 5 matching bases. Trimming stripped 6 bases from V and 4 bases from J, with 19 bases between. CDR1 and CDR2 (germline): LNHDA, SQIVND (reference sequence). There are 16 residues in the CDR3. CDR3 protein: CASSSTVSAPYNEQFF. The sequenced CDR3 bases are TGTGCCAGTAGCTCGACAGTCTCCGCTCCATACAATGAG.

This clone was seen ten or more times. The sequenced fragment ends 3 residues before the CDR3 boundary, so the rest is inferred from the germline J gene. The chain links TRBV19 to TRBJ2-3, with 9 bases aligning to TRBD2. This CDR3 has 16 residues. Germline CDR1 reads LNHDA; CDR2 reads SQIVND (reference sequence). V trimming: 1 base; J trimming: 2 bases; junction bases outside the gene matches: 4. Partial CDR3 DNA: TGTGCCAGTAGTATAGCCAGCGGGGGGCACACAGATACG. Amino acid sequence: CASSIASGGHTDT. The whole CDR3 reads CASSIASGGHTDTQYF. The entire variable domain, with the rest obtained from reference TRBV19 and TRBJ2-3, is as follows: DGGITQSPKYLFRKEGQNVTLSCEQNLNHDAMYWYRQDPGQGLRLIYYSQIVNDFQKGDIAEGYSVSREKKESFPLTVTSAQKNPTAFYLCASSIASGGHTDTQYFGPGTRLTVL.

This clone was seen at least ten times. Read sequence stops 3 residues before the CDR3 end, and the germline J gene provides the missing end. The chain is built from TRBV19 and TRBJ1-1; 7 positions agree with TRBD1. This CDR3 region has 17 residues. V gave up 5 bases and J gave up 4 bases; unmatched junction bases: 16. The V gene's germline CDR1 is LNHDA and CDR2 SQIVND (reference sequence). The CDR3 protein is CASSPQSGTVVSTEAFF. The sequenced CDR3 bases are TGTGCCAGTAGTCCTCAATCCGGGACAGTAGTTTCCACTGAA.

This clone was seen a handful of times. The read halts 3 residues ahead of the CDR3 end, with the missing end drawn from the germline J gene. The chain recombines TRBV30 with TRBJ1-2; 9 nucleotides align to TRBD1. Germline CDR1 reads GTSNPN; CDR2 reads SVGIG (reference sequence). This CDR3 region has 13 residues. CDR3 residues: CAFRDRAYNDYTF. The sequenced CDR3 bases are TGTGCCTTCCGGGACAGGGCCTACAATGAC.

This clone was seen at least ten times. The read finishes 3 residues shy of the CDR3 end, and the germline J gene is used to complete it. The gene calls are TRBV5-5 and TRBJ1-5; D is ambiguous. The germline V gene encodes CDR1 SGHKS and CDR2 YYEKEE (reference sequence). V was clipped by 5 bases and J by 2 bases, with 11 bases between them. The CDR3 runs 14 residues. The covered CDR3 bases are TGTGCCAGCAGTCAAGATCCGGGCAATCAGCCC. Translation: CASSQDPGNQP. From start to end, the CDR3 is CASSQDPGNQPQHF. Full variable domain (remainder filled in from reference TRBV5-5 and TRBJ1-5): DAGVTQSPTHLIKTRGQQVTLRCSPISGHKSVSWYQQVLGQGPQFIFQYYEKEERGRGNFPDRFSARQFPNYSSELNVNALLLGDSALYLCASSQDPGNQPQHFGDGTRLSIL.